This TCR beta chain came from a study of tumor and adjacent non-tumor tissue in lung cancer. Turning to the study itself: Patients were aged about 30 to 80, ten or so men and about 5 women, stage I to III.

No cell sorting was done before RNA was extracted from the tissue. More than 3 cm separated this lung sample from the edge of the tumor. Newly diagnosed lung cancer patients had thoracic surgery in China, August–late 2014, without prior chemotherapy. This clonotype was detected a few times. Its antigen is still unknown. A much larger clone differs from this one at a single base, so this may be a read error. Because it lacks the conserved phenylalanine or tryptophan at the end, this CDR3 is likely a read error. Three rounds of nested PCR, following a modified ARM-PCR protocol, produced the TCRbeta library. TCRdb independently ran MiXCR on the multiplex PCR reads; one entry per CDR3 protein. Altogether tens of thousands of distinct CDR3 sequences are present, roughly 67% being singletons, with the ten largest covering approximately 30%. After removal of 9 bases from V and 6 bases from J, the junction contained 14 bases not matched to a gene. The CDR3 sequence is 15 residues long. Looked up from germline, CDR1 is MDHEN and CDR2 is SYDVKM.

Study-wide points: Normal lung showed higher cumulative top 100 clone frequency than tumor.

The material sequenced was distant non-tumor lung tissue. The TCR comes from a woman between 65 and 79 years old with non-small cell lung cancer. J is TRBJ2-1 and V is TRBV28; 7 nucleotides align to TRBD1. In DNA, the CDR3 is TGTGCCAGACGACTGAGGGACAGAACTTGCAATGAGCAGTTCTCC. This sequence encodes CARRLRDRTCNEQFS.